The 22 T cell receptor beta chains given below trace back to one sample, sequenced in a study of T cell clonotyping in hematopoietic cell transplantation. The protocol was immunoSEQ multiplex PCR, while the TCRdb copy is restricted to in-frame clones and leaves out a portion. The sample shows 30,000 or so clones, roughly 80% of them seen only once. The time point here: recipient sample about 28 days before transplant, after cytoreduction. Sequenced here: peripheral blood mononuclear cells, sampled before stem cell transplant. The receptors were sampled from a woman aged 30 to 39 with chronic myeloid leukemia. Some clones in this sample may be carry-over from other donors' samples.

This chain connects TRBV29-1 to TRBJ2-2; either TRBD1 or TRBD2 may fit D (7 bases each). CDR1 and CDR2 (germline): SQVTM, ANQGSEA. V lost 4 bases to trimming and J lost 4 bases, with 13 bases between them. The CDR3 length is 14 residues. The CDR3 bases are TGCAGCGTTGCCTCCAGGGGGGGCACCGGGGAGCTGTTTTTT. Its translation is CSVASRGGTGELFF.

This clone was detected once. This rearrangement joins TRBV28 to TRBJ1-3; D is perhaps TRBD1 (5 bases). V was trimmed by 7 bases and J by 1 base, leaving 14 bases between them. Per the germline V gene, CDR1 is MDHEN and CDR2 is SYDVKM. The CDR3 sequence is 15 residues long. The CDR3 DNA is TGTGCCAGCATCAGCGGGACCTTGTCTGGAAACACCATATATTTT. Its protein product is CASISGTLSGNTIYF.

V gene TRBV27 combines with J gene TRBJ2-5; D possibly corresponds to TRBD1 (6 bases). V lost 5 bases to trimming and J lost 1 base, with 11 bases between them. The length of the CDR3 is 14 residues. Germline V CDR1 and CDR2: MNHEY, SMNVEV (reference sequence). CDR3 coding DNA: TGTGCCAGCAGTGCCCACAGGGCCCAAGAGACCCAGTACTTC. It encodes CASSAHRAQETQYF.

The chain couples TRBV5-1 to TRBJ2-7; 10 bases are shared with TRBD1. The germline gives CDR1 SGHRS, CDR2 YFSETQ. V gave up 7 bases and J gave up 4 bases; unmatched junction bases: 8. This CDR3 is 14 amino acids long. The CDR3 sequence: CASADRDRGYEQYF. The CDR3 DNA reads as TGCGCCAGCGCTGACCGGGACAGGGGTTACGAGCAGTACTTC.

This chain joins TRBV13 and TRBJ2-1; D is uncertain. V lost 8 bases and J lost 6, with 8 bases in between. Germline CDR1 PRHDT, CDR2 FYEKMQ (reference sequence). CDR3 length: 11 amino acids. This CDR3 is CASGVLNEQFF. The CDR3 region has the DNA TGTGCCAGCGGGGTTCTCAATGAGCAGTTCTTC.

The chain employs TRBV28 and TRBJ2-7; perhaps TRBD1 as D (6 bases). V was clipped by 4 bases and J by 4 bases, with 14 bases between them. CDR3 length equals 14 residues. CDR1 and CDR2 (germline): MDHEN, SYDVKM. The CDR3 DNA is TGTGCCAGCAGTTACCCGGGACAATCGTACGAGCAGTACTTC. Its translation: CASSYPGQSYEQYF.

The V call is TRBV2, the J call TRBJ1-2; the D is unclear. CDR3 length equals 13 residues. Germline V gives CDR1 SNHLY, CDR2 FYNNEI. V was trimmed by 6 bases and J by 4 bases, leaving 12 bases between them. CDR3 DNA sequence: TGTGCCAGCAGCCCGGAGGGAATCTATGGCTACACCTTC. Amino acids: CASSPEGIYGYTF.

The chain carries TRBV7-9 and TRBJ1-5; D gene unclear. From germline, CDR1 is SEHNR and CDR2 FQNEAQ (reference sequence). V lost 1 base, J lost 6 bases, and 10 bases lay in between. The CDR3 has 14 amino acids. The DNA for the CDR3 is TGTGCCAGCAGCTTAGGTTATCCGGGTCAGCCCCAGCATTTT. Translating it yields CASSLGYPGQPQHF.

This chain joins TRBV19 and TRBJ1-1; D is unresolved. The CDR3 runs 14 residues. V gave up 4 bases and J gave up 1 base, with 10 bases separating them. Germline CDR1 and CDR2: LNHDA and SQIVND (reference sequence). CDR3 nucleotides: TGTGCCAGTAGTAGGCGGGAAGCGAACACTGAAGCTTTCTTT. Residues: CASSRREANTEAFF.

This chain connects TRBV9 to TRBJ2-7; 7 bases align to TRBD2. This CDR3 is 13 amino acids long. Germline CDR1 SGDLS, CDR2 YYNGEE. Losses at the gene ends were 4 bases for V and 6 bases for J; bases not matched to a gene: 7. This CDR3 is CASSTSGVGEQYF. CDR3 DNA: TGTGCCAGCAGCACGAGCGGGGTGGGCGAGCAGTACTTC.

The chain recombines TRBV7-3 with TRBJ2-7, with a weak D call TRBD1 (5 bases). Germline lookup yields CDR1 SGHTA and CDR2 FQGTGA. The CDR3 is made up of 13 amino acids. Trimming removed 6 bases at V and 0 bases at J, with 9 bases between. CDR3 bases: TGTGCCAGCAGTCTGACAGCCTCCTACGAGCAGTACTTC. Protein: CASSLTASYEQYF.

V gene TRBV19 combines with J gene TRBJ1-4, with a tentative D call TRBD1 (6 bases). The germline gives CDR1 LNHDA, CDR2 SQIVND (reference sequence). The ends were cut back, 1 base at V and 3 bases at J, with 9 bases in the middle. The CDR3 consists of 15 residues. CDR3 amino acids: CASSIGQGPNEKLFF. CDR3 bases: TGTGCCAGTAGTATAGGTCAGGGGCCTAATGAAAAACTGTTTTTT.

The J gene is TRBJ2-7, the V gene TRBV10-2, with TRBD2 as a possible D gene (7 bases). Germline loops: CDR1 WSHSY, CDR2 SAAADI. The CDR3 is made up of 14 amino acids. Trimming cost V 7 bases and J 2 bases, with 15 bases left between them. DNA of the CDR3: TGCGCCAGCAACCCCGGGGGGCCCACCTACGAGCAGTACGTC. Protein sequence: CASNPGGPTYEQYV.

The chain combines TRBV10-3 with TRBJ2-7, with D uncertain. Germline assignment: CDR1 ENHRY and CDR2 SYGVKD. The CDR3 loop spans 13 amino acids. Trimming left V 0 bases short and J 2 bases short, with 5 bases between. The DNA for the CDR3 is TGTGCCATCAGTGAGTCGCCAGCCTACGAGCAGTACGTC. It is translated as CAISESPAYEQYV.

The chain joins TRBV7-8 to TRBJ1-1; 9 bases agree with TRBD1. Germline loops: CDR1 SGHVS, CDR2 FQNEAQ. V shed 6 bases and J 10 bases; nucleotides not matched to a gene: 15. This CDR3 comprises 15 residues. CDR3 protein: CASSTGGGGFLGAFF. The CDR3 DNA follows: TGTGCCAGCAGTACAGGGGGCGGTGGCTTCCTAGGAGCTTTCTTT.

J is TRBJ2-5 and V is TRBV9; possible D gene TRBD2, 5 bases. V lost 0 bases and J lost 5, with 14 bases in between. Germline lookup yields CDR1 SGDLS and CDR2 YYNGEE. The CDR3 has 15 residues. As DNA, the CDR3 is TGTGCCAGCAGCGTAGTGAACCTAGCCAGTGAGACCCAGTACTTC. Translation gives CASSVVNLASETQYF.

V is TRBV7-2 and J is TRBJ2-5; 7 nucleotides agree with TRBD2. The CDR3 runs to 14 residues. CDR1 and CDR2 (germline): SGHTA, FQGNSA. The J segment lost 1 base and the V segment lost 4 bases, leaving 3 bases of the junction unmatched. CDR3 DNA: TGTGCCAGCAGCTCGAGCGGGGTCCAAGAGACCCAGTACTTC. It translates to CASSSSGVQETQYF.

A note on this clone: Other DNA sequences in the same sample also yield this CDR3. The chain recombines TRBV19 with TRBJ1-2; TRBD1 is a possible D gene (5 bases). Germline V gives CDR1 LNHDA, CDR2 SQIVND (reference sequence). The CDR3 contains 13 residues. The V end lost 7 bases, the J end lost 2 bases, and 11 bases lay between the germline ends. CDR3 sequence: CASKGGANYGYTF. CDR3 sequence (DNA): TGTGCCAGTAAAGGAGGGGCCAACTATGGCTACACCTTC.

J is TRBJ1-1 and V is TRBV29-1; unclear D gene. The CDR3 sequence is 11 residues long. V was clipped by 4 bases and J by 6 bases, with 9 bases between them. CDR1 and CDR2 from the germline V gene are SQVTM and ANQGSEA. CDR3 residues: CSVVQSPEAFF. The CDR3 DNA is TGCAGCGTTGTCCAGTCTCCTGAAGCTTTCTTT.

Concerning this clone: A junction boundary mismatches the germline segment, possibly from a read error. The chain carries TRBV7-1 and TRBJ1-6; D uncertain. TRBV7-1 is flagged as an ORF with uncertain function. CDR3 length: 15 residues. CDR3 sequence reads: CASSLGPAYNPPLHF. The DNA of the CDR3 is TGTGCCAGCAGCTTAGGGCCCGCTTATAATCCACCCCTCCACTTC.

The chain uses TRBV7-6 and TRBJ2-1, with D perhaps matching TRBD1 (5 bases). CDR1 is SGHVS and CDR2 is FNYEAQ in the germline V gene. This CDR3 contains 13 residues. Between the trimmed V and J ends, which lost 0 bases and 7 bases, there was a span of 7 bases. The CDR3 DNA reads as TGTGCCAGCAGCTTAGCCCAGGGAAATGAGCAGTTCTTC. Its protein is CASSLAQGNEQFF.

The V call is TRBV30, the J call TRBJ2-5; 9 bases match TRBD1. The germline V gene has CDR1 GTSNPN and CDR2 SVGIG (reference sequence). The V gene end was trimmed by 4 bases and the J gene end by 7 bases; junction bases not matched to a gene: 10. The CDR3 has 14 residues. The CDR3 is CAWTAGTGITTQYF. DNA of the CDR3: TGTGCCTGGACCGCCGGGACAGGGATAACGACCCAGTACTTC.